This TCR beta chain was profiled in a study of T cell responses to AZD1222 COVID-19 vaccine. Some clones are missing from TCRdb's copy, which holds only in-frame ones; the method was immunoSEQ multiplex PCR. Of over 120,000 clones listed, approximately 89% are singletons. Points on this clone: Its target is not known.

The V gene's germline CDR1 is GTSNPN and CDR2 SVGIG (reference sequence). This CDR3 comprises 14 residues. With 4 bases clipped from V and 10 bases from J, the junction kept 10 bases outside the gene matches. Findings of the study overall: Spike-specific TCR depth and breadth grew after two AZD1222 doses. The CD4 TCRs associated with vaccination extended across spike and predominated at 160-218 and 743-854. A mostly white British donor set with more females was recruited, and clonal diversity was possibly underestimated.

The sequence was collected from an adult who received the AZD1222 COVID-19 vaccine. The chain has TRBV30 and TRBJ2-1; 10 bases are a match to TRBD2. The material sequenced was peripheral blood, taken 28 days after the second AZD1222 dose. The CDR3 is CAWNPGLARDEQFF. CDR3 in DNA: TGTGCCTGGAATCCGGGACTAGCGAGGGACGAGCAGTTCTTC.